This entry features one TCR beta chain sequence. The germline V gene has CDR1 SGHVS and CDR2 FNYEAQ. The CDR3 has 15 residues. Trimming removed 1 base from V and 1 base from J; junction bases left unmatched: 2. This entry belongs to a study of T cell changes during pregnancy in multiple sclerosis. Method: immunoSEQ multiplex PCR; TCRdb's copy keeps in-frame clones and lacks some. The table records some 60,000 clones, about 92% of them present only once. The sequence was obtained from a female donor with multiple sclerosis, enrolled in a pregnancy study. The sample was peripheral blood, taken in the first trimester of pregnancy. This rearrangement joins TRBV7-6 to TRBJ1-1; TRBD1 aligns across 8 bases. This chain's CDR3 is CASSLEGTGNTEAFF. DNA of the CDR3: TGTGCCAGCAGCTTAGAGGGGACAGGGAACACTGAAGCTTTCTTT.